The sequence of this T cell receptor beta chain was determined in a study of radiotherapy plus CTLA-4 blockade in lung cancer. CTLA-4 blockade with ipilimumab, together with focal radiation, was given to patients with chemo-refractory metastatic non-small-cell lung cancer. For this clone: As yet, its antigen is unknown.

The study's findings and limits: Early blood T cell clone dynamics reportedly forecast response best, with interferon-beta. Once radiotherapy plus ipilimumab had been given, TCR clones derived from tumor expanded in blood.

The CDR3 loop spans 13 amino acids. Germline V gene lookup returns CDR1 SGHTA and CDR2 FQGNSA. Between the trimmed V and J ends, which lost 5 bases and 2 bases, there was a span of 10 bases. Only in-frame clones appear in the TCRdb table, and some are missing; sequencing was by immunoSEQ multiplex PCR. Of roughly 88,000 clones in the sample, 80% to 90% were seen once. The sample was peripheral blood, taken from a patient treated with radiotherapy plus ipilimumab. The V call is TRBV7-2, the J call TRBJ2-7; no reliable D call. This receptor was identified in a human donor with non-small cell lung cancer who had stable disease on radiotherapy plus ipilimumab. This CDR3 reads CASSALLTYEQYF. The CDR3, as DNA: TGTGCCAGCAGCGCCCTTTTGACCTACGAGCAGTACTTC.